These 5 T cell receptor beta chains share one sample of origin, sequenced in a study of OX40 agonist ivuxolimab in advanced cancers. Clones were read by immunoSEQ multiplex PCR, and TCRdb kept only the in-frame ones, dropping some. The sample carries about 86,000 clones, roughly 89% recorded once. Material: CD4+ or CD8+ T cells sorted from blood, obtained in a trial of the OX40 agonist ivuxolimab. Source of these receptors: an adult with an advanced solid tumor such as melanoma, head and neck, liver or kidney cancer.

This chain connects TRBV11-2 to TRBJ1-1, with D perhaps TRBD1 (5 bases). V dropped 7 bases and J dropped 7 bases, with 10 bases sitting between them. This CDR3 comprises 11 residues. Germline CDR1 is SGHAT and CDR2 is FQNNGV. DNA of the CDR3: TGTGCCAGCATCCTGGGGGTTGAAGCTTTCTTT. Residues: CASILGVEAFF.

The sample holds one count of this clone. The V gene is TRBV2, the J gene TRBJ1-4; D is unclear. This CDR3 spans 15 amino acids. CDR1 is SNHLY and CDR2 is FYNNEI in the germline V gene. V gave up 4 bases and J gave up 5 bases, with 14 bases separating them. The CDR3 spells CASSGAKVLNEKLFF. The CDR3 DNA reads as TGTGCCAGCAGTGGGGCCAAGGTTCTCAATGAAAAACTGTTTTTT.

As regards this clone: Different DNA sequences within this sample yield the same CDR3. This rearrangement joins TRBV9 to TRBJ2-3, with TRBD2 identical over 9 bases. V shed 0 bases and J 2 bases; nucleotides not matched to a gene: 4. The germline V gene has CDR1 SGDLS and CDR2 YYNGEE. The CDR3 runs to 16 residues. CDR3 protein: CASSVAAGGPTDTQYF. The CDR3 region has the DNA TGTGCCAGCAGCGTAGCAGCGGGGGGACCCACAGATACGCAGTATTTT.

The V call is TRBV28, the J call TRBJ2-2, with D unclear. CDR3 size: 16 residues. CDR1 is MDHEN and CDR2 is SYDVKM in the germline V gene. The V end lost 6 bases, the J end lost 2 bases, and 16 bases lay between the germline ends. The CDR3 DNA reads TGTGCCAGCAGCTCCTCGGGCTCCCACAACACCGGGGAGCTGTTTTTT. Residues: CASSSSGSHNTGELFF.

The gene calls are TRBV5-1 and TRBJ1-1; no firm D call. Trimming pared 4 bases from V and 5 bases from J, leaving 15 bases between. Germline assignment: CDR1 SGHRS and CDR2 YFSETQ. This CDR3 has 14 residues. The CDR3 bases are TGCGCCAGCAGCCTAAGTGGGTTTGGGACTGAAGCTTTCTTT. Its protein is CASSLSGFGTEAFF.